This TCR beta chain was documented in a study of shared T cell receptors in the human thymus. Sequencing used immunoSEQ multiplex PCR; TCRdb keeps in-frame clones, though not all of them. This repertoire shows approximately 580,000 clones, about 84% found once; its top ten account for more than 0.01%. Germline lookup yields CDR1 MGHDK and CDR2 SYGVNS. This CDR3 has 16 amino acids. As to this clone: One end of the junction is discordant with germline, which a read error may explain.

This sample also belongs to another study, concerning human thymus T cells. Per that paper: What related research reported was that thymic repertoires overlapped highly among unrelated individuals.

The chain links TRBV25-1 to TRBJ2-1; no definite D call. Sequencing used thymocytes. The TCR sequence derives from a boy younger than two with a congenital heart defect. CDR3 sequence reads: CANSEYSPRRSNEQFF. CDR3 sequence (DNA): TGTGCCAACAGTGAATATTCCCCTCGCAGAAGCAATGAGCAGTTCTTC.